This T cell receptor beta chain was sequenced for a study of human T cells and chemical hapten exposure. Looked up from germline, CDR1 is MNHEY and CDR2 is SVGAGI. This CDR3 has 16 amino acids. Trimming cost V 5 bases and J 0 bases; bases outside gene matches: 7. Regarding time point: patch test 3, about 24 weeks after DPC sensitization. Regarding treatment: therapeutic diphenylcyclopropenone sensitization with weekly scalp DPC. TCRdb called the RACE reads again in MiXCR, with one record for every CDR3 protein. Among more than 150,000 distinct CDR3 sequences listed, more than 20% were seen once. This clonotype was counted many times.

The source was whole blood, collected in connection with sensitization to the hapten diphenylcyclopropenone (DPC). The receptor comes from a woman aged 40 to 50 with alopecia areata. Some clones in this sample may be carry-over from other donors' samples. The chain couples TRBV6-5 to TRBJ2-1; TRBD1 aligns across 7 bases. As DNA, the CDR3 is TGTGCCAGCAGTAGGGACAGACTAAGCTCCTACAATGAGCAGTTCTTC. It specifies CASSRDRLSSYNEQFF.